Listed below are T cell receptor beta chains from one sample, sequenced in a study of Graves' ophthalmopathy and Graves' hyperthyroidism. Each CDR3 protein is one row after TCRdb ran MiXCR on the multiplex PCR reads. The table has just over 600,000 distinct CDR3 sequences, 20% to 25% seen once. Sequenced material: peripheral blood. These receptors all stem from a woman under 30 with stable Graves' hyperthyroidism. Some clones in this sample may be carry-over from other donors' samples. Each CDR3 is given with its conserved first and last residue. D genes are given only for firm matches. Not every row has a clone size; where given, it reads once, few, many or a size class.

many	TRBV6-1	.	TRBJ1-3	TGTGCCAGCAGCCGCACGACTGATACTGGAAACACCATATATTTT	CASSRTTDTGNTIYF
.	TRBV27	TRBD1	TRBJ1-5	TGTGCCAGCAGCCGGACAGGGGGCGAGATGGAGCCCCAGCATTTT	CASSRTGGEMEPQHF
many	TRBV12-3/TRBV12-4	TRBD1	TRBJ2-5	TGTGCCAGCCAGGGACAGGCCCCACAAGAGACCCAGTACTTC	CASQGQAPQETQYF
many	TRBV28	TRBD1	TRBJ2-7	TGTGCCAGCAGAACCCCGACAGGGGCCTACGAGCAGTACTTC	CASRTPTGAYEQYF
few	TRBV19	TRBD1	TRBJ1-6	TGTGCCAGTAGCAGGGGGGTTTCACCCCTCCACTTT	CASSRGVSPLHF
many	TRBV20-1	.	TRBJ2-7	TGCAGTGCTAGAGCCGACTACGAGCAGTACTTC	CSARADYEQYF
many	TRBV11-2	.	TRBJ2-7	TGTGCCAGCAGCTTAGAGGCGTATAAGGACGAGCAGTACTTC	CASSLEAYKDEQYF
.	TRBV27	.	TRBJ2-2	TGTGCCAGCAGTCCCAGGGTGACCGGGGAGCTGTTTTTT	CASSPRVTGELFF
many	TRBV2	.	TRBJ1-2	TGTGCCAGCAGTGAACAGTATGGCTACACCTTC	CASSEQYGYTF
.	TRBV6-1	.	TRBJ2-4	TGTGCCAGCGGGGAGGAGGGGATGGGGTCCAAAAACATTCAGTACTTC	CASGEEGMGSKNIQYF
many	TRBV6-5	TRBD2	TRBJ2-6	TGTGCCAGCAGTTGGACTAGCGCGGACAGCGTCCTGACTTTC	CASSWTSADSVLTF
many	TRBV12-3/TRBV12-4	.	TRBJ1-2	TGTGCCAGCAGTGGCAGCGTTCCCAACTATGGCTACACCTTC	CASSGSVPNYGYTF
.	TRBV28	.	TRBJ1-2	TGTGCCAGCAGTTTGTCTCGCCTCAGCTATGGCTACACCTTC	CASSLSRLSYGYTF
.	TRBV7-3	.	TRBJ2-2	TGTGCCAGCAGCTTAAAAGGGGGAATCACCGGGGAGCTGTTTTTT	CASSLKGGITGELFF
.	TRBV11-1	TRBD2	TRBJ2-2	TGTGCCAGCAGCTTGGGACTAGCGATCGCGAACACCGGGGAGCTGTTTTTT	CASSLGLAIANTGELFF
few	TRBV5-1	.	TRBJ2-7	TGCGCCAGCAGCGACGGGACAAACTCCTACGAGCAGTACTTC	CASSDGTNSYEQYF
few	TRBV6-1	TRBD1	TRBJ2-5	TGTGCCAGCAGCCGGGGACAGACCGGGCGAGAGACCCAGTACTTC	CASSRGQTGRETQYF
few	TRBV30	.	TRBJ1-1	TGTGCCTGGAGTGGCGAGCTCCCCAGGGCTTTCTTT	CAWSGELPRAFF
few	TRBV12-3/TRBV12-4	.	TRBJ1-1	TGTGCCAGCAGTTTACCTGAGAGGACTGAAGCTTTCTTT	CASSLPERTEAFF
many	TRBV5-1	TRBD1	TRBJ2-7	TGCGCCAGCAGCAACGACAGGGGCTACGAGCAGTACTTC	CASSNDRGYEQYF
.	TRBV28	.	TRBJ1-2	TGTGCCAGCAGTTTACCGGGGTCGGACTATGGCTACACCTTC	CASSLPGSDYGYTF
many	TRBV28	.	TRBJ2-5	TGTGCCAGCAAGCGGAGGGGAGAGACCCAGTACTTC	CASKRRGETQYF
.	TRBV6-5	TRBD1	TRBJ1-2	TGTGCCAGCAGTTACTCGAGAGACAGGGGCATTGGCTACACCTTC	CASSYSRDRGIGYTF
many	TRBV20-1	.	TRBJ2-7	TGCAGTGCTAGAAATGTCCTACCCTACGAGCAGTACTTC	CSARNVLPYEQYF
.	TRBV12-3/TRBV12-4	.	TRBJ2-5	TGTGCCAGCAGTTTAGCCCTCGCCGAAGGTAGACAAGAGACCCAGTACTTC	CASSLALAEGRQETQYF
many	TRBV20-1	.	TRBJ1-6	TGCAGTGCTAGAGAGAGTAATTCACCCCTCCACTTT	CSARESNSPLHF
.	TRBV29-1	.	TRBJ1-2	TGCAGCGTTACACAGGGCGCAGGAAACTATGGCTACACCTTC	CSVTQGAGNYGYTF
many	TRBV12-3/TRBV12-4	.	TRBJ1-1	TGTGCCAGCACCGCGACAGGCTCGGGAGCTTTCTTT	CASTATGSGAFF
.	TRBV11-1	.	TRBJ1-5	TGTGCCAGCAGCTCCGGCGGTTGGGGAGGCAATCAGCCCCAGCATTTT	CASSSGGWGGNQPQHF
few	TRBV7-2	.	TRBJ1-1	TGTGCCAGCAGCTTAGCTTCCGCGGGGGGAGCTTTCTTT	CASSLASAGGAFF
many	TRBV6-5	.	TRBJ2-7	TGTGCCAGCACTTTGAGGACATTTCCCTACGAGCAGTACTTC	CASTLRTFPYEQYF
many	TRBV12-3/TRBV12-4	TRBD1	TRBJ1-3	TGTGCCAGCAGCCTCCAGGGGGCGTATGGAAACACCATATATTTT	CASSLQGAYGNTIYF
.	TRBV6-5	.	TRBJ1-1	TGTGCCAGCAGTTACAAGGGGATAACTGAGAACACTGAAGCTTTCTTT	CASSYKGITENTEAFF
.	TRBV5-1	.	TRBJ2-7	TGCGCCAGCAGCCCTACAGGGCCCCACGAGCAGTACTTC	CASSPTGPHEQYF
many	TRBV2	TRBD2	TRBJ2-5	TGTGCCAGCAGTGAGTCTAGCGGGAACCAAGAGACCCAGTACTTC	CASSESSGNQETQYF
many	TRBV27	.	TRBJ1-6	TGTGCCAGCAGTCTGGGACATCAGGTGGCTTCACCCCTCCACTTT	CASSLGHQVASPLHF
.	TRBV6-1	TRBD2	TRBJ2-7	TGTGCCAGCAGTGACGGGACTAGCGGGAGCTCCGAGCAGTACTTC	CASSDGTSGSSEQYF